The 12 T cell receptor beta chains below come from one sample, sequenced in a study of blood T cell repertoires in COVID-19. TCRdb's copy holds only in-frame clones and misses some; the assay was immunoSEQ multiplex PCR. The sample carries 45,000 to 55,000 clones, around 90% recorded once. The sequenced sample consisted of peripheral blood. The receptors come from a human donor in a cohort sampled during active COVID-19.

CDR3 region: CASSDSPGAPTGYTF. Written as DNA, the CDR3 is TGTGCCAGCAGTGACTCCCCAGGGGCGCCGACTGGCTACACCTTC. The rearrangement uses TRBV6-4 and TRBJ1-2; D perhaps matches TRBD1 (6 bases). This CDR3 is built from 15 residues. The ends were cut back, 0 bases at V and 7 bases at J, with 15 bases in the middle. In germline, CDR1 is MRHNA, CDR2 SNTAGT.

The gene calls are TRBV30 and TRBJ1-3, with 7 bases fitting TRBD1. Germline V gives CDR1 GTSNPN, CDR2 SVGIG (reference sequence). The CDR3 is 14 amino acids. J was trimmed by 0 bases and V by 7 bases; bases with no gene match: 6. CDR3 region: CAYTGALSGNTIYF. CDR3 bases: TGTGCCTACACAGGGGCCCTCTCTGGAAACACCATATATTTT.

J is TRBJ1-1 and V is TRBV6-6; D possibly corresponds to TRBD1 (6 bases). The V and J ends lost 1 base and 1 base respectively, with 13 bases between them. The germline CDR1 and CDR2 sequences are MNHNY and SVGAGI (reference sequence). CDR3 length: 16 amino acids. The CDR3 DNA reads as TGTGCCAGCAGTTACTATCGGACAGTCCAGAACACTGAAGCTTTCTTT. This sequence encodes CASSYYRTVQNTEAFF.

The chain combines TRBV6-5 with TRBJ2-4; unclear D gene. The CDR3 sequence is 16 residues long. Between the trimmed V and J ends, which lost 0 bases and 0 bases, there was a span of 9 bases. CDR1 MNHEY and CDR2 SVGAGI come from the germline V gene. CDR3 residues: CASSYSPVVAKNIQYF. The CDR3 DNA sequence: TGTGCCAGCAGTTACTCTCCAGTGGTAGCCAAAAACATTCAGTACTTC.

CDR3 in amino acids: CATLAGAGNNEQFF. The CDR3 nucleotides are TGTGCCACCTTAGCGGGAGCAGGGAACAATGAGCAGTTCTTC. The rearrangement joins TRBV19 to TRBJ2-1; 9 nucleotides agree with TRBD2. CDR1 is LNHDA, CDR2 SQIVND, per germline (reference sequence). The CDR3 loop spans 14 amino acids. V was clipped by 10 bases and J by 5 bases; unmatched bases: 9. Filled out from reference TRBV19 and TRBJ2-1, the complete variable domain reads DGGITQSPKYLFRKEGQNVTLSCEQNLNHDAMYWYRQDPGQGLRLIYYSQIVNDFQKGDIAEGYSVSREKKESFPLTVTSAQKNPTAFYLCATLAGAGNNEQFFGPGTRLTVL.

This sequence joins TRBV5-1 and TRBJ2-5, with TRBD2 as a possible D gene (6 bases). Trimming pared 2 bases from V and 5 bases from J, leaving 13 bases between. Germline-derived CDR1 and CDR2 are SGHRS and YFSETQ. The CDR3 is made up of 14 amino acids. This CDR3 reads CASSFLGREETQYF. CDR3 in DNA: TGCGCCAGCAGCTTTCTGGGTCGGGAGGAGACCCAGTACTTC.

Points on this clone: Germline and junction disagree at one end, which may indicate a read error. The J gene is TRBJ2-7, the V gene TRBV6-4; 7 nucleotides align to TRBD2. The germline gives CDR1 MRHNA, CDR2 SNTAGT. The CDR3 loop spans 15 amino acids. CDR3 DNA sequence: TGTGCCAGCAGTGACGGGACTACGCGGCGGGATCTTGCCCACTTC. Its translation: CASSDGTTRRDLAHF.

The rearrangement uses TRBV5-1 and TRBJ1-5; D perhaps matches TRBD1 (6 bases). This CDR3 is 14 amino acids long. Germline CDR1 SGHRS, CDR2 YFSETQ. Trimming left V 3 bases short and J 2 bases short, with 9 bases between. The CDR3: CASSSNRGNQPQHF. The CDR3 bases are TGCGCCAGCAGCTCGAACAGGGGCAATCAGCCCCAGCATTTT.

The V gene is TRBV12-3 or TRBV12-4, the J gene TRBJ1-2; D possibly corresponds to TRBD1 (6 bases). V dropped 2 bases and J dropped 6 bases, with 7 bases sitting between them. The CDR3 has 12 amino acids. DNA for the CDR3: TGTGCCAGCAGTTTAAACAGGGATGGCTACACCTTC. As protein: CASSLNRDGYTF.

V and J are TRBV9 and TRBJ2-1; 11 bases agree with TRBD2. The V segment lost 2 bases and the J segment 4 bases; nucleotides outside the gene matches: 5. Looked up from germline, CDR1 is SGDLS and CDR2 is YYNGEE. The length of the CDR3 is 16 residues. The CDR3 DNA follows: TGTGCCAGCAGCGTTATGACTAGCGGGGCGTACAATGAGCAGTTCTTC. It specifies CASSVMTSGAYNEQFF. Combining the CDR3 with reference TRBV9 and TRBJ2-1 gives the whole variable domain DSGVTQTPKHLITATGQRVTLRCSPRSGDLSVYWYQQSLDQGLQFLIQYYNGEERAKGNILERFSAQQFPDLHSELNLSSLELGDSALYFCASSVMTSGAYNEQFFGPGTRLTVL.

The chain links TRBV24-1 to TRBJ2-1; 9 positions agree with TRBD2. Germline CDR1 is KGHDR and CDR2 is SFDVKD. The CDR3 covers 14 residues. J was trimmed by 8 bases and V by 2 bases; bases with no gene match: 3. The CDR3 DNA is TGTGCCACCAGTGATTGGACTAGCGCGGATGAGCAGTTCTTC. It translates to CATSDWTSADEQFF.

The gene calls are TRBV15 and TRBJ2-1, with 16 bases identical to TRBD2. Germline trimming cut 3 bases from V and 5 bases from J; bases unmatched to any gene: 1. Germline V CDR1 and CDR2: LNHNV, YYDKDF (reference sequence). This CDR3 spans 16 amino acids. DNA for the CDR3: TGTGCCACCAGCAGGGGACTAGCGGGAGGGGACAATGAGCAGTTCTTC. Protein: CATSRGLAGGDNEQFF.